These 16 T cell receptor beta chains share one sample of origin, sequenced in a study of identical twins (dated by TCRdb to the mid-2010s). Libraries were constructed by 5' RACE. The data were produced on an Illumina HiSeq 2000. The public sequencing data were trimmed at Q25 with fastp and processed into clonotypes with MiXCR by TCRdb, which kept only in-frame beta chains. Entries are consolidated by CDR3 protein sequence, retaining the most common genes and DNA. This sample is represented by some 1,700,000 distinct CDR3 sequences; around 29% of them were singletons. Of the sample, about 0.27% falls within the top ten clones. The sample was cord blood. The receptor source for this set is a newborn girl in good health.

For the CDR3, the DNA is TGTGCCATCAGTGCCACTAGCGGGGGGTCAAAAAACATTCAGTACTTC. This encodes CAISATSGGSKNIQYF. The chain employs TRBV10-3 and TRBJ2-4; 12 bases line up with TRBD2. This CDR3 contains 16 residues. Trimming removed 4 bases from V and 4 bases from J; junction bases left unmatched: 5. CDR1 is ENHRY, CDR2 SYGVKD, per germline.

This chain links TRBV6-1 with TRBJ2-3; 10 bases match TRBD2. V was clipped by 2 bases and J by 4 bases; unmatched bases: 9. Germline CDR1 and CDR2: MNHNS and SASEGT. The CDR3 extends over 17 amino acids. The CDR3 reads CASSEIRASGSADTQYF. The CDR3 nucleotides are TGTGCCAGCAGTGAAATCAGGGCTAGCGGGAGTGCAGATACGCAGTATTTT.

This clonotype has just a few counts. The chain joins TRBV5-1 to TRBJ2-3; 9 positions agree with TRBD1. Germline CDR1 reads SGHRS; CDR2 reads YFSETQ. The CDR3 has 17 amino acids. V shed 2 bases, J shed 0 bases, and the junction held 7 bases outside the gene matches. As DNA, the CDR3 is TGCGCCAGCAGCTTCCCACAGGGGGCGCGAAGCACAGATACGCAGTATTTT. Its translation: CASSFPQGARSTDTQYF.

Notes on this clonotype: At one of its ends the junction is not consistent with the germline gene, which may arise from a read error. The DNA of the CDR3 is TGTGCCAGCAGTTACCGCGTAGTAGCGGGAAAGTTAAATGGGCAGTTCTTC. Translating gives CASSYRVVAGKLNGQFF. The chain uses TRBV6-5 and TRBJ2-1, with TRBD2 matching 8 bases. This CDR3 has 17 residues. CDR1 is MNHEY, CDR2 SVGAGI, per germline.

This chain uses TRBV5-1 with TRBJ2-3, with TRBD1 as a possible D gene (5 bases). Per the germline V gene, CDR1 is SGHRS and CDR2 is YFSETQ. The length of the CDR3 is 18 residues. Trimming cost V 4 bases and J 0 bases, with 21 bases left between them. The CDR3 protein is CASSHGATSSPSTDTQYF. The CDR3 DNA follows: TGCGCCAGCAGCCATGGGGCTACTTCCTCTCCTAGCACAGATACGCAGTATTTT.

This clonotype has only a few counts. CDR3 nucleotide sequence: TGTGCCAGCAGCTTAGCGCTAGCGGACCAAGAGACCCAGTACTTC. Translation: CASSLALADQETQYF. The chain employs TRBV7-9 and TRBJ2-5; 7 bases align to TRBD2. The CDR3 loop spans 15 amino acids. The V gene's germline CDR1 is SEHNR and CDR2 FQNEAQ (reference sequence). The V gene end was trimmed by 0 bases and the J gene end by 0 bases; junction bases not matched to a gene: 1.

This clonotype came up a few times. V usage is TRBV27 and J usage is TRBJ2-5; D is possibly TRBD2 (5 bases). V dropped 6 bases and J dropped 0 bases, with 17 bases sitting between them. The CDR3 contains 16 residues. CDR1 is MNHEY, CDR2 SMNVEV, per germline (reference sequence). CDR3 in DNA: TGTGCCAGCAGCCACCTTTTAGAGCGGTACCAAGAGACCCAGTACTTC. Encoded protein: CASSHLLERYQETQYF.

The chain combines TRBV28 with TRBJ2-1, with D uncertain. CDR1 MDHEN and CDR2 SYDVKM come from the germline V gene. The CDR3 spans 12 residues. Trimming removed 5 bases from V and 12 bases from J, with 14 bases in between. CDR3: CASSPKSVRQFF. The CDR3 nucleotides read TGTGCCAGCAGTCCTAAGAGTGTCAGGCAGTTCTTC.

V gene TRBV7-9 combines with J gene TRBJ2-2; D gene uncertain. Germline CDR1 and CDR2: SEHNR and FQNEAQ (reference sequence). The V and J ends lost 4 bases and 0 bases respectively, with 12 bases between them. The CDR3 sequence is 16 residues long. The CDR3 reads CASSSFFGANTGELFF. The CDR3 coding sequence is TGTGCCAGCAGCTCTTTCTTCGGTGCGAACACCGGGGAGCTGTTTTTT.

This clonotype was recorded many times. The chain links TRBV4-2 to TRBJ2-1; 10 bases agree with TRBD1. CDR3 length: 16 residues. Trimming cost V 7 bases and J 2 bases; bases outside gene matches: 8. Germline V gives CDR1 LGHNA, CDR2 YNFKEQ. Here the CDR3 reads CASMTGTGATYNEQFF. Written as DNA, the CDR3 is TGTGCCAGCATGACCGGGACAGGGGCGACCTACAATGAGCAGTTCTTC.

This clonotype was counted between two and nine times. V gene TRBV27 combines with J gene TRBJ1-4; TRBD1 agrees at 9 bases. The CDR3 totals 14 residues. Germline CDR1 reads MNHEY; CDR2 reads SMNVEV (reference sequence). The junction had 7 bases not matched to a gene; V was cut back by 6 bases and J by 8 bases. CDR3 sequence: CASSRTGVREKLFF. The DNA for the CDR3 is TGTGCCAGCAGCCGGACAGGGGTGAGGGAAAAACTGTTTTTT.

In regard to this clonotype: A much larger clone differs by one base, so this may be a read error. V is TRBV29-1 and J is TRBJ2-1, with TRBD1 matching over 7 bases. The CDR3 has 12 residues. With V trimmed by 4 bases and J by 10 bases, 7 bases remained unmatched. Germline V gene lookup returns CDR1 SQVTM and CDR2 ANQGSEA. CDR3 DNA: TGCAGCGTTGCTCGACAGGGATACGAGCAGTTCTTC. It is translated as CSVARQGYEQFF.

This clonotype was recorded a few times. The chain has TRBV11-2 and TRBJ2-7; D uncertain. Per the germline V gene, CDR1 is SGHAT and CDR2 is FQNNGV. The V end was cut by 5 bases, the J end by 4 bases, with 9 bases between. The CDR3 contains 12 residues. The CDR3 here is CASSAVGYEQYF. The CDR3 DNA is TGTGCCAGCAGCGCCGTCGGATACGAGCAGTACTTC.

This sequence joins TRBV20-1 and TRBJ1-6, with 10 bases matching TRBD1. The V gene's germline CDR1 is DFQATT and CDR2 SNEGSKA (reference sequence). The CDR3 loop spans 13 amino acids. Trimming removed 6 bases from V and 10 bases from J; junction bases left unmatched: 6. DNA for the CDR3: TGCAGTGCCCGCCGGGACAGGGGCTCACCCCTCCACTTT. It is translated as CSARRDRGSPLHF.

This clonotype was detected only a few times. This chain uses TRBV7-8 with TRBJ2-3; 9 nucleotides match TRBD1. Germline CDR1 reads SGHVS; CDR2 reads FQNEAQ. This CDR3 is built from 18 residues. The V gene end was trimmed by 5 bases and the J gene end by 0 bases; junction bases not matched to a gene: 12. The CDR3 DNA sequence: TGTGCCAGCAGCCTTCGTCCCGGGACAGGGATTAGCACAGATACGCAGTATTTT. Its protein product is CASSLRPGTGISTDTQYF.

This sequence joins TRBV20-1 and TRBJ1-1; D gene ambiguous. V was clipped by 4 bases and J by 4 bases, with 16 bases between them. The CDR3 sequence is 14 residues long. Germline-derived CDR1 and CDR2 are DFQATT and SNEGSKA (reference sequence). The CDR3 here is CSATEGLEITEAFF. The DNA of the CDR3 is TGCAGTGCTACCGAGGGTTTGGAGATCACTGAAGCTTTCTTT.